The 14 T cell receptor beta chains below were found in one sample sequenced in a study of OX40 agonist ivuxolimab in advanced cancers. Clones were read by immunoSEQ multiplex PCR, and TCRdb kept only the in-frame ones, dropping some. Of around 76,000 clones in the sample, about nine tenths were seen once. Material: CD4+ or CD8+ T cells sorted from blood, obtained in a trial of the OX40 agonist ivuxolimab. The receptors come from an adult with an advanced solid tumor such as melanoma, head and neck, liver or kidney cancer.

The J gene is TRBJ1-2, the V gene TRBV19; 9 nucleotides align to TRBD1. V dropped 5 bases and J dropped 5; count of bases not matched to a gene: 3. This CDR3 spans 13 amino acids. CDR1 and CDR2 (germline): LNHDA, SQIVND (reference sequence). The CDR3 loop is CASSVGQGYGYTF. CDR3 bases: TGTGCCAGTAGTGTCGGACAGGGGTATGGCTACACCTTC.

The chain is built from TRBV13 and TRBJ2-7; 11 bases agree with TRBD2. Unmatched junction bases numbered 12, after V lost 6 bases and J lost 2 bases. CDR1 and CDR2 (germline): PRHDT, FYEKMQ (reference sequence). There are 17 residues in the CDR3. DNA of the CDR3: TGTGCCAGCAGTTCGACCCCGGGACTAGCGGTGACCTACGAGCAGTACTTC. It yields the protein CASSSTPGLAVTYEQYF.

The chain uses TRBV5-1 and TRBJ2-2; D perhaps matches TRBD1 (6 bases). The length of the CDR3 is 15 residues. CDR1 and CDR2 (germline): SGHRS, YFSETQ. The V and J ends lost 3 bases and 3 bases respectively, with 12 bases between them. The CDR3 loop reads CASSSRTADTGELFF. As DNA, the CDR3 is TGCGCCAGCAGCTCGCGGACAGCCGACACCGGGGAGCTGTTTTTT.

Only a few counts were recorded for this clone. V gene TRBV27 combines with J gene TRBJ1-5, with TRBD1 identical over 10 bases. The CDR3 is 16 residues long. V lost 4 bases to trimming and J lost 5 bases; unmatched junction nucleotides: 8. Germline loops: CDR1 MNHEY, CDR2 SMNVEV (reference sequence). The CDR3: CASSSDRGLGDQPQHF. As DNA, the CDR3 is TGTGCCAGCAGTTCAGACAGGGGGCTCGGGGATCAGCCCCAGCATTTT.

This chain uses TRBV28 with TRBJ1-6; D unclear. V was clipped by 6 bases and J by 8 bases, with 11 bases between them. The CDR3 totals 13 residues. The germline V gene has CDR1 MDHEN and CDR2 SYDVKM. The CDR3 nucleotides read TGTGCCAGCAGACGACAACTGGATTCACCCCTCCACTTT. This encodes CASRRQLDSPLHF.

The chain carries TRBV6-4 and TRBJ2-5, with D possibly matching TRBD1 (5 bases). CDR1 MRHNA and CDR2 SNTAGT come from the germline V gene. Trimming took 0 bases from V and 2 from J, leaving 13 bases between them. The CDR3 length is 16 residues. CDR3 sequence (DNA): TGTGCCAGCAGTGACTCGCTCGTGACAGTGCAAGAGACCCAGTACTTC. Translating it yields CASSDSLVTVQETQYF.

This chain joins TRBV29-1 and TRBJ2-3; 8 bases are a match to TRBD1. CDR3 length: 16 amino acids. Trimming at V came to 4 bases and at J to 3 bases, leaving 12 bases not matched to a gene. Germline CDR1 is SQVTM and CDR2 is ANQGSEA. This CDR3 is CSVGQGSTIRTDTQYF. The CDR3 nucleotides read TGCAGCGTTGGACAGGGGTCGACTATTAGGACAGATACGCAGTATTTT.

The chain joins TRBV6-1 to TRBJ2-7; D is ambiguous. V lost 1 base, J lost 2 bases, and 12 bases lay in between. This CDR3 is built from 15 residues. Per germline, CDR1 MNHNS and CDR2 SASEGT. The DNA for the CDR3 is TGTGCCAGCAGTGAAGGGCAGGCAATAACCTACGAGCAGTACTTC. This gives the protein CASSEGQAITYEQYF.

The J gene is TRBJ2-7, the V gene TRBV18; no reliable D call. Trimming took 6 bases from V and 3 from J, leaving 6 bases between them. The CDR3 is 11 amino acids. Germline V gene sequence: CDR1 KGHSH, CDR2 LQKENI. Written as DNA, the CDR3 is TGTGCCAGCTCGCGCAGCTACGAGCAGTACTTC. Amino acids: CASSRSYEQYF.

This clone is labeled as large (0.1 to 1%). The same CDR3 can be traced to other DNA sequences in this sample. The CDR3 reads CASSLGDRTNYGYTF. CDR3 nucleotide sequence: TGCGCCAGCAGCTTGGGGGACAGGACTAACTATGGCTACACCTTC. The V call is TRBV5-1, the J call TRBJ1-2, with 8 bases lining up with TRBD1. The CDR3 length is 15 residues. Germline loops: CDR1 SGHRS, CDR2 YFSETQ. The V gene end was trimmed by 0 bases and the J gene end by 0 bases; junction bases not matched to a gene: 1.

V gene TRBV5-1 combines with J gene TRBJ1-2; 9 positions agree with TRBD1. This CDR3 region has 18 residues. CDR1 and CDR2 from the germline V gene are SGHRS and YFSETQ. V shed 5 bases, J shed 4 bases, and the junction held 18 bases outside the gene matches. Written as DNA, the CDR3 is TGCGCCAGCAGTCATACGGGACAGGGCGACCCCCCCGGCTATGGCTACACCTTC. This gives the protein CASSHTGQGDPPGYGYTF.

J is TRBJ1-5 and V is TRBV11-2; TRBD1 matches at 12 bases. The CDR3 has 17 residues. J was trimmed by 7 bases and V by 5 bases; bases with no gene match: 12. Looked up from germline, CDR1 is SGHAT and CDR2 is FQNNGV. The CDR3 loop is CASSVRPGQGAKQPQHF. The CDR3 nucleotides read TGTGCCAGCAGCGTTCGCCCGGGACAGGGGGCAAAGCAGCCCCAGCATTTT.

This chain connects TRBV6-1 to TRBJ2-3; 7 nucleotides align to TRBD2. The CDR3 has 14 amino acids. V gave up 7 bases and J gave up 5 bases; unmatched junction bases: 9. Per the germline V gene, CDR1 is MNHNS and CDR2 is SASEGT. The CDR3 DNA reads TGTGCCAGCACAGCGGGGCTCCCTTTAGATACGCAGTATTTT. Protein sequence: CASTAGLPLDTQYF.

The V call is TRBV18, the J call TRBJ1-1; a weak D match, TRBD1 (5 bases). The CDR3 runs to 13 residues. Germline lookup yields CDR1 KGHSH and CDR2 LQKENI. V was trimmed by 2 bases and J by 3 bases, leaving 7 bases between them. The CDR3 loop reads CASSPGGDTEAFF. In nucleotides, the CDR3 is TGTGCCAGCTCACCAGGGGGGGACACTGAAGCTTTCTTT. The whole variable domain, remainder taken from reference TRBV18 and TRBJ1-1, is NAGVMQNPRHLVRRRGQEARLRCSPMKGHSHVYWYRQLPEEGLKFMVYLQKENIIDESGMPKERFSAEFPKEGPSILRIQQVVRGDSAAYFCASSPGGDTEAFFGQGTRLTVV.